Listed below are T cell receptor beta chains from one sample, sequenced in a study of blood T cell repertoires in COVID-19. Clones were sequenced by immunoSEQ multiplex PCR, and TCRdb holds only the in-frame ones, with some missing. This sample yields more than 300,000 clones, of which 85% to 90% are seen a single time; around 0.97% belongs to the top ten. The sequenced sample was peripheral blood. All receptors derive from a woman in her forties with COVID-19, enrolled during active disease. CDR3s include the opening cysteine and the closing phenylalanine or tryptophan. A D gene is named only where the DNA matches it firmly.

TRBJ1-6	16	TRBV6-6	.	CATIPDSRSYNSPLHF	TGTGCCACCATACCGGACAGCCGCTCCTATAATTCACCCCTCCACTTT
TRBJ1-4	15	TRBV7-9	TRBD1	CASSFRGTENEKLFF	TGTGCCAGCAGCTTCAGGGGGACAGAGAATGAAAAACTGTTTTTT
TRBJ1-1	16	TRBV19	.	CASSIVPGDRNTEAFF	TGTGCCAGTAGTATAGTGCCAGGGGATAGGAACACTGAAGCTTTCTTT
TRBJ1-6	17	TRBV4-3	TRBD1	CASSQAAIQGAGSPLHF	TGCGCCAGCAGCCAAGCGGCAATACAGGGGGCTGGCTCACCCCTCCACTTT
TRBJ1-1	15	TRBV3-1/TRBV3-2	.	CASSQVLGGSTEAFF	TGTGCCAGCAGCCAAGTCCTGGGGGGTTCTACTGAAGCTTTCTTT
TRBJ1-1	16	TRBV13	.	CASSLQGFQGNTEAFF	TGTGCCAGCAGCTTACAGGGGTTCCAGGGGAACACTGAAGCTTTCTTT
TRBJ2-3	18	TRBV28	TRBD1	CASSFPLSLGQHTDTQYF	TGTGCCAGCAGTTTCCCCCTTTCACTGGGACAGCACACAGATACGCAGTATTTT
TRBJ1-5	16	TRBV19	.	CASSIVVFAGNQPQHF	TGTGCCAGTAGTATTGTTGTTTTCGCGGGCAATCAGCCCCAGCATTTT
TRBJ1-3	15	TRBV4-3	.	CASSQAVAGGNTIYF	TGCGCCAGCAGCCAAGCGGTGGCAGGAGGAAACACCATATATTTT
TRBJ2-1	17	TRBV7-3	.	CASSPKLLSAGRHEQFF	TGTGCCAGCAGCCCAAAACTTCTCTCGGCAGGGCGCCATGAGCAGTTCTTC
TRBJ2-3	14	TRBV5-4	.	CASSPRWGPDTQYF	TGTGCCAGCAGCCCGCGGTGGGGCCCAGATACGCAGTATTTT
TRBJ2-3	17	TRBV9	.	CASSPSGFGYSTDTQYF	TGTGCCAGCAGCCCGTCGGGGTTTGGGTACAGCACAGATACGCAGTATTTT
TRBJ2-5	17	TRBV5-8	TRBD2	CASSLEVGLAGEETQYF	TGTGCCAGCAGCTTGGAAGTAGGACTAGCGGGAGAGGAGACCCAGTACTTC
TRBJ2-7	14	TRBV3-1/TRBV3-2	TRBD1	CASSHGTGVHEQYF	TGTGCCAGCAGCCATGGGACAGGGGTCCACGAGCAGTACTTC
TRBJ1-6	15	TRBV19	.	CASTSQAAGNSPLHF	TGTGCCAGTACCTCCCAGGCGGCAGGGAATTCACCCCTCCACTTT
TRBJ1-1	13	TRBV15	.	CATGRGRRTEAFF	TGTGCCACCGGGCGGGGGCGGCGGACTGAAGCTTTCTTT
TRBJ2-5	12	TRBV19	.	CASSRGQETQYF	TGTGCCAGTAGCCGGGGACAAGAGACCCAGTACTTC
TRBJ2-3	14	TRBV6-2/TRBV6-3	.	CASSYPLKTDTQYF	TGTGCCAGCAGTTACCCACTGAAAACAGATACGCAGTATTTT